The clone carrying this TCR beta chain has just one count. The antigen remains unidentified. The CDR3 loop spans 13 amino acids. With 6 bases removed from V and 2 bases from J, the gap between germline ends came to 10 bases. TCRdb's table, derived via immunoSEQ multiplex PCR, lists solely in-frame clones and lacks some. The sample contains roughly 54,000 clones, more than 70% of which appear only once. This sample is part of a study of T cell responses to AZD1222 COVID-19 vaccine. Overall study findings and caveats: Reportedly, close to half of spike-specific TCRs are directed against unmutated variant regions.

Specimen: peripheral blood, collected 28 days after the second AZD1222 dose. The sequence came from an adult who received the AZD1222 COVID-19 vaccine. The chain has TRBV12-3 or TRBV12-4 and TRBJ2-5; D is perhaps TRBD2 (5 bases). The CDR3 protein is CASSRAEQETQYF. CDR3 nucleotide sequence: TGTGCCAGCAGCCGAGCGGAGCAAGAGACCCAGTACTTC.